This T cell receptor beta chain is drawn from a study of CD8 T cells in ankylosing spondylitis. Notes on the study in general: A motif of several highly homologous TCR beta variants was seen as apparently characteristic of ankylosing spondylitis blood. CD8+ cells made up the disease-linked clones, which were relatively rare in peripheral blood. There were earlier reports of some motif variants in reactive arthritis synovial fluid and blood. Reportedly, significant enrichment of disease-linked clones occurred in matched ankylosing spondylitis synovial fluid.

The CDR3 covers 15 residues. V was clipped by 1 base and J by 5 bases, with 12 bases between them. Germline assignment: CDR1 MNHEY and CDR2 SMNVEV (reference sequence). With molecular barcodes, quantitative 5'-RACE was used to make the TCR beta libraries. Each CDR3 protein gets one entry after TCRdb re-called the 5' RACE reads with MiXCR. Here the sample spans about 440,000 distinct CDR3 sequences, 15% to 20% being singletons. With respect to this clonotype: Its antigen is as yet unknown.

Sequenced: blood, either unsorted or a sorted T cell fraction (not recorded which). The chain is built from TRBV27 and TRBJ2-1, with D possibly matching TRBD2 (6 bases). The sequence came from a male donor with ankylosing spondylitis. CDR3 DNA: TGTGCCAGCAGTTTATTCCTAGCGCCAAACAATGAGCAGTTCTTC. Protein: CASSLFLAPNNEQFF.